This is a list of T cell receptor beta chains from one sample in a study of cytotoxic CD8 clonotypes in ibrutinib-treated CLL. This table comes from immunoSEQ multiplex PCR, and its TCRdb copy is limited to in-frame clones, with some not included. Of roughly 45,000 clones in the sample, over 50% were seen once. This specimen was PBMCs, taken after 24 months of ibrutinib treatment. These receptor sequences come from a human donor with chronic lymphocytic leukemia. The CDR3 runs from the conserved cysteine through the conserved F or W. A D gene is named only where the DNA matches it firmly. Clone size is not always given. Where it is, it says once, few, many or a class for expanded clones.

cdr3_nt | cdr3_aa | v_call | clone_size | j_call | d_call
TGTGCCAGCAGCGTAGGGATCGATCCGGGACAGTCAAGGGGAGCTTTCTTT | CASSVGIDPGQSRGAFF | TRBV9 | NA | TRBJ1-1 | TRBD1
TGCGCCAGCAGCCTGGGACAGGGGGCGAACACTGAAGCTTTCTTT | CASSLGQGANTEAFF | TRBV4-1 | once | TRBJ1-1 | TRBD1
TGTGCCAGCAGCGGGACTAGCGGGAGCATAGCATACGAGCAGTACTTC | CASSGTSGSIAYEQYF | TRBV2 | NA | TRBJ2-7 | TRBD2
TGTGCCAGCAGTTTATTTGCCGGGGGCGCAAAGGGGAAATATGGCTACACCTTC | CASSLFAGGAKGKYGYTF | TRBV28 | NA | TRBJ1-2 | NA
TGTGCCAGCAGTTTATCAAGGGGGAACGATGGCTACACCTTC | CASSLSRGNDGYTF | TRBV27 | NA | TRBJ1-2 | NA
TGTGCCAGCAGTGAATACGGCGGACAGAGGGAAGCTTTCTTT | CASSEYGGQREAFF | TRBV25-1 | NA | TRBJ1-1 | NA
TGTGCCAGCAAGCTAAACTCTGGGGCCAACGTCCTGACTTTC | CASKLNSGANVLTF | TRBV6-1 | NA | TRBJ2-6 | NA
TGTGCCAGCAGTTACCAAGGGCTATTGGTCGGGGAGCTGTTTTTT | CASSYQGLLVGELFF | TRBV6-5 | few | TRBJ2-2 | NA
TGTGCCAGCAGCGCGGGACTAGCGGGAGCCCATACGCAGTATTTT | CASSAGLAGAHTQYF | TRBV5-6 | NA | TRBJ2-3 | TRBD2
TGCGCCAGCAGCCACAGCGGGACTAATGAAAAACTGTTTTTT | CASSHSGTNEKLFF | TRBV5-1 | NA | TRBJ1-4 | NA
TGTGCCAGCAGTGAAAGGGAAGGGGGATATAATTCACCCCTCCACTTT | CASSEREGGYNSPLHF | TRBV6-1 | NA | TRBJ1-6 | NA
TGTGCCAGCAGCGCCGGGCCCTATGGCTACACCTTC | CASSAGPYGYTF | TRBV5-6 | NA | TRBJ1-2 | NA
TGTGCCAGCTCGCAGACAGCCAACACTGAAGCTTTCTTT | CASSQTANTEAFF | TRBV6-6 | NA | TRBJ1-1 | NA
TGTGCCAGCAGCTTCACTAGTGGTGTAAAGACCCAGTACTTC | CASSFTSGVKTQYF | TRBV6-5 | NA | TRBJ2-5 | NA
TGTGCCAGCAGCGCAGGACTAGCGGTATTCGCAGATACGCAGTATTTT | CASSAGLAVFADTQYF | TRBV9 | NA | TRBJ2-3 | TRBD2
TGTGCCAGCAGCCCTGGGCTCAGGGGGGAAGGGGGGCCATATGGCTACACCTTC | CASSPGLRGEGGPYGYTF | TRBV7-9 | NA | TRBJ1-2 | TRBD1
TGCGCCAGCAGCCAAGATGACGGGACTAGCGTGGGAGATACGCAGTATTTT | CASSQDDGTSVGDTQYF | TRBV4-1 | once | TRBJ2-3 | TRBD2
TGTGCCAGCAGTCGCTCCAGGTATACCTACGAGCAGTACTTC | CASSRSRYTYEQYF | TRBV6-5 | NA | TRBJ2-7 | NA
TGTGCCAGCAGCTTATTGGCCCTGGGGACTGAAGCTTTCTTT | CASSLLALGTEAFF | TRBV9 | NA | TRBJ1-1 | NA
TGTGCCATCACCAGGGACAAAATGAACACTGAAGCTTTCTTT | CAITRDKMNTEAFF | TRBV10-3 | NA | TRBJ1-1 | NA
TGTGCCAGCAGCCAAGAAACAGGGGTACTCCACTTT | CASSQETGVLHF | TRBV14 | NA | TRBJ1-6 | TRBD1
TGTGCCAGCAGGATAAATTTGCAGGCCTACGAGCAGTACTTC | CASRINLQAYEQYF | TRBV7-8 | once | TRBJ2-7 | NA
TGTGCCAGCAGTTCCACCGCGGTTAACTATGGCTACACCTTC | CASSSTAVNYGYTF | TRBV6-6 | few | TRBJ1-2 | NA
TGTGCCACCCCTGGGGGGGTCGGGAGCAATCAGCCCCAGCATTTT | CATPGGVGSNQPQHF | TRBV28 | NA | TRBJ1-5 | NA
TGCACCAGCAGCCAGCCGGGGGGAGGCTACACCTTC | CTSSQPGGGYTF | TRBV1 | NA | TRBJ1-2 | NA
TGTGCCAGCAGCCAAGAACAAGTGAACACTGAAGCTTTCTTT | CASSQEQVNTEAFF | TRBV4-2 | NA | TRBJ1-1 | NA
TGTGCCAGCAGGGGGGAGACCCAGTACTTC | CASRGETQYF | TRBV7-6 | NA | TRBJ2-5 | NA
TGCAGCGTTGAAGCAGGGCCGGGACAGGGCGTTGGAAACACCATATATTTT | CSVEAGPGQGVGNTIYF | TRBV29-1 | NA | TRBJ1-3 | TRBD1
TGTGCCAGCAGACCGGGACCCAACTCCTACGAGCAGTACTTC | CASRPGPNSYEQYF | TRBV7-3 | NA | TRBJ2-7 | NA
TGTGCCAGCAGCCAAACGACAGGGATTAGCTATGGCTACACCTTC | CASSQTTGISYGYTF | TRBV7-8 | NA | TRBJ1-2 | TRBD1
TGTGCCAGCAGCTTGGTTGGGATCCCCTATGGCTACACCTTC | CASSLVGIPYGYTF | TRBV5-4 | NA | TRBJ1-2 | NA
TGCAGTCACAGGAGCACAGATACGCAGTATTTT | CSHRSTDTQYF | TRBV20-1 | once | TRBJ2-3 | NA
TGTGCCAGCAGTTATATCTTGGACAGGGGGCCCTATGGCTACACCTTC | CASSYILDRGPYGYTF | TRBV6-6 | NA | TRBJ1-2 | TRBD1
TGTGCCAGCAGCATAGGGGTAGCGGGAGGGTTCTTC | CASSIGVAGGFF | TRBV7-2 | NA | TRBJ2-1 | TRBD2
TGTGCCAGCAGTTTACTGGCGGGAAGCTCCTACAATGAGCAGTTCTTC | CASSLLAGSSYNEQFF | TRBV28 | NA | TRBJ2-1 | NA
TGTGCCAGCAGCCACTCTGGAAACACCATATATTTT | CASSHSGNTIYF | TRBV14 | NA | TRBJ1-3 | NA
TGTGCCAGCAGCCTAGCGGGCACAGATACGCAGTATTTT | CASSLAGTDTQYF | TRBV2 | few | TRBJ2-3 | TRBD2
TGCGCCAGCAGCTTGGATGGGAGCTCCTACGAGCAGTACTTC | CASSLDGSSYEQYF | TRBV5-1 | NA | TRBJ2-7 | NA
TGTGCCTGGAGACCTACACGAAATTCACCCCTCCACTTT | CAWRPTRNSPLHF | TRBV30 | NA | TRBJ1-6 | NA
TGTGCCAGTTTGACAGGGGGCTACGAGCAGTACTTC | CASLTGGYEQYF | TRBV6-1 | NA | TRBJ2-7 | TRBD1
TGTGCCAGCCAGCAGGGACTTGAAGCTTTCTTT | CASQQGLEAFF | TRBV6-5 | NA | TRBJ1-1 | NA
TGTGCCAGCAGCGTAGCGGCTCCCGGGAGTACCGGGGAGCTGTTTTTT | CASSVAAPGSTGELFF | TRBV9 | few | TRBJ2-2 | NA
TGTGCCAGCAGTGAAGCGCTTGGACAGGGGTTAGACACTGAAGCTTTCTTT | CASSEALGQGLDTEAFF | TRBV2 | NA | TRBJ1-1 | TRBD1
TGTGCCAGCAGCTTAGAAGCCAGCTTCCATTCAGATACGCAGTATTTT | CASSLEASFHSDTQYF | TRBV7-3 | NA | TRBJ2-3 | NA
TGCGCCAGCACCCAAGGCACAGATACGCAGTATTTT | CASTQGTDTQYF | TRBV5-1 | NA | TRBJ2-3 | NA